Presented here are 28 T cell receptor beta chains from one specimen sequenced in a study of shared clonotypes between healthy human individuals. Profiling relied on immunoSEQ multiplex PCR, and the TCRdb table lists in-frame clones only, not all of them. The profile shows 850,000 to 1,100,000 clones, around 77% of them singletons. Material: memory CD4+ T cells from PBMCs. Subset specified: CD45RA-negative fraction. These receptors were collected from a man aged 18 to 29 in good health. Some clones in this sample may be carry-over from other donors' samples.

The CDR3: CSARRTGNYGYTF. Written as DNA, the CDR3 is TGCAGCGCTCGACGGACAGGAAACTATGGCTACACCTTC. The chain carries TRBV29-1 and TRBJ1-2; 7 bases are a match to TRBD1. Germline values: CDR1 SQVTM, CDR2 ANQGSEA. The CDR3 runs to 13 residues. Trimming removed 7 bases from V and 2 bases from J; junction bases left unmatched: 7.

CDR3 in amino acids: CASSEESGRPQHF. The CDR3 nucleotides are TGTGCCAGCAGTGAAGAGTCGGGGAGGCCCCAGCATTTT. The chain links TRBV2 to TRBJ1-5, with unresolved D. CDR1 is SNHLY and CDR2 is FYNNEI in the germline V gene. CDR3 length: 13 amino acids. Trimming pared 1 base from V and 9 bases from J, leaving 10 bases between. Complete variable domain (other parts from reference TRBV2 and TRBJ1-5): EPEVTQTPSHQVTQMGQEVILRCVPISNHLYFYWYRQILGQKVEFLVSFYNNEISEKSEIFDDQFSVERPDGSNFTLKIRSTKLEDSAMYFCASSEESGRPQHFGDGTRLSIL.

A word on this clone: At one end the junction does not follow the germline gene, possibly because of a read error. The CDR3 spells CASSWQWGFSGANVLTF. The CDR3 DNA is TGTGCCAGCAGCTGGCAGTGGGGTTTCTCTGGGGCCAACGTCCTGACCTTC. The rearrangement links TRBV7-2 to TRBJ2-6; tentative D call: TRBD1 (5 bases). The CDR3 length is 17 residues. Germline V lookup: CDR1 SGHTA, CDR2 FQGNSA.

The chain has TRBV5-1 and TRBJ2-4; D may be TRBD2 (6 bases). CDR1 SGHRS and CDR2 YFSETQ come from the germline V gene. V lost 1 base, J lost 7 bases, and 12 bases lay in between. CDR3 length: 14 residues. CDR3 sequence: CASSLFASGNIQYF. CDR3 bases: TGCGCCAGCAGCTTGTTCGCAAGCGGGAACATTCAGTACTTC.

This chain links TRBV5-8 with TRBJ2-4; D is uncertain. The CDR3 has 16 residues. Per germline, CDR1 SGHTS and CDR2 YDEGEE. With 1 base removed from V and 0 bases from J, the gap between germline ends came to 11 bases. The CDR3 DNA follows: TGTGCCAGCAGCTTGCTAGGCAGTGAAGCCAAAAACATTCAGTACTTC. It encodes CASSLLGSEAKNIQYF.

As for this clone: A much more abundant neighbour one base away suggests this may be a read error. The chain combines TRBV30 with TRBJ1-1, with D perhaps matching TRBD1 (6 bases). Germline CDR1 GTSNPN, CDR2 SVGIG (reference sequence). The CDR3 loop spans 14 amino acids. The CDR3 bases are TGTGCCTGGAGTCACAGGGACGGGGACACTGAAGCTTCCTTT. Translated: CAWSHRDGDTEASF.

The chain recombines TRBV28 with TRBJ1-2, with TRBD1 matching 8 bases. Unmatched junction bases numbered 14, after V lost 10 bases and J lost 4 bases. Germline V gene lookup returns CDR1 MDHEN and CDR2 SYDVKM. CDR3 length: 15 amino acids. This chain's CDR3 is CATTKPGQAIYGYTF. The CDR3 DNA reads as TGTGCCACTACGAAACCGGGACAGGCGATCTATGGCTACACCTTC.

The chain carries TRBV7-2 and TRBJ2-1; TRBD2 matches at 11 bases. Germline CDR1 and CDR2: SGHTA and FQGNSA. CDR3 length: 14 amino acids. Trimming at V came to 7 bases and at J to 4 bases, leaving 3 bases not matched to a gene. CDR3 region: CASKGLAVYNEQFF. In DNA form, the CDR3 reads TGTGCCAGCAAGGGACTAGCGGTTTACAATGAGCAGTTCTTC.

The CDR3 coding sequence is TGCGCCAGCAGCTTGGCCGGGCTAGGCCGTTCCTACAATGAGCAGTTCTTC. Translating it yields CASSLAGLGRSYNEQFF. The chain has TRBV5-1 and TRBJ2-1; no clear D. The V end was cut by 0 bases, the J end by 1 base, with 14 bases between. The CDR3 sequence is 17 residues long. Germline CDR1 and CDR2: SGHRS and YFSETQ.

A few counts support this clone. The rearrangement uses TRBV7-2 and TRBJ2-1; D is ambiguous. V was trimmed by 2 bases and J by 7 bases, leaving 3 bases between them. Germline V lookup: CDR1 SGHTA, CDR2 FQGNSA. This CDR3 region has 11 residues. The CDR3: CASSLMNEQFF. In nucleotides, the CDR3 is TGTGCCAGCAGCTTAATGAATGAGCAGTTCTTC.

V and J are TRBV27 and TRBJ2-2; 7 bases match TRBD2. V was pared by 3 bases and J by 2 bases, with 3 bases of the junction left unmatched. Looked up from germline, CDR1 is MNHEY and CDR2 is SMNVEV (reference sequence). CDR3 length: 15 amino acids. The CDR3 DNA reads TGTGCCAGCAGTTTCGGGAGGAGAAACACCGGGGAGCTGTTTTTT. Protein product: CASSFGRRNTGELFF.

This chain uses TRBV5-4 with TRBJ2-7; no definite D call. The CDR3 has 14 amino acids. The germline CDR1 and CDR2 sequences are SGHNT and YYREEE (reference sequence). V lost 1 base and J 0 bases, leaving 8 bases between the germline ends. The CDR3: CASSLSTNSYEQYF. In nucleotides, the CDR3 is TGTGCCAGCAGCTTGAGCACTAACTCCTACGAGCAGTACTTC.

The J gene is TRBJ2-1, the V gene TRBV6-1; perhaps TRBD1 as D (5 bases). This CDR3 has 13 amino acids. V was pared by 5 bases and J by 12 bases, with 17 bases between. Germline assignment: CDR1 MNHNS and CDR2 SASEGT. The CDR3 spells CASSFTDTAAQFF. The CDR3, as DNA: TGTGCCAGCAGTTTCACGGACACCGCGGCGCAGTTCTTC.

The chain has TRBV9 and TRBJ2-3; TRBD1 might be the D (5 bases). This CDR3 contains 15 residues. The germline gives CDR1 SGDLS, CDR2 YYNGEE. Trimming cost V 4 bases and J 2 bases, with 14 bases left between them. CDR3 sequence (DNA): TGTGCCAGCAGCCCTCTGACAGAACTCACAGATACGCAGTATTTT. Translation: CASSPLTELTDTQYF.

This chain connects TRBV6-5 to TRBJ2-3; D may be TRBD2 (6 bases). Germline V CDR1 and CDR2: MNHEY, SVGAGI. V was shortened by 7 bases and J by 5 bases, with 13 bases between the two germline ends. This CDR3 has 13 amino acids. The CDR3 DNA sequence: TGTGCCAGCAAAACCCTCGGGGGAGATACGCAGTATTTT. Its protein product is CASKTLGGDTQYF.

This chain uses TRBV18 with TRBJ1-1; D not resolved. The CDR3 consists of 15 residues. Germline values: CDR1 KGHSH, CDR2 LQKENI. The V and J ends lost 3 bases and 1 base respectively, with 12 bases between them. In DNA form, the CDR3 reads TGTGCCAGCTCACCTTCAAGCAGCGGGAACACTGAAGCTTTCTTT. Translation: CASSPSSSGNTEAFF.

The rearrangement uses TRBV2 and TRBJ2-7; TRBD2 aligns across 13 bases. Germline assignment: CDR1 SNHLY and CDR2 FYNNEI. Trimming cost V 6 bases and J 7 bases; bases outside gene matches: 9. The CDR3 is 15 residues long. The CDR3 here is CASRTTSGRIGEQYF. CDR3 DNA sequence: TGTGCCAGCAGGACGACTAGCGGGAGGATAGGAGAGCAGTACTTC.

The V and J genes are TRBV27 and TRBJ2-2; 7 bases align to TRBD2. V was clipped by 10 bases and J by 6 bases; unmatched bases: 14. Looked up from germline, CDR1 is MNHEY and CDR2 is SMNVEV (reference sequence). This CDR3 comprises 15 residues. This chain's CDR3 is CATRKMIAGSGELFF. The CDR3 DNA follows: TGTGCCACCAGGAAGATGATAGCGGGCTCCGGGGAGCTGTTTTTT.

This sequence joins TRBV5-4 and TRBJ1-6; the match to TRBD1 covers 9 bases. With V trimmed by 2 bases and J by 7 bases, 4 bases remained unmatched. CDR1 is SGHNT and CDR2 is YYREEE in the germline V gene (reference sequence). The CDR3 runs to 15 residues. CDR3 bases: TGTGCCAGCAGCTTAGGGGACAGGGCCAATTCACCCCTCCACTTT. Protein sequence: CASSLGDRANSPLHF.

At least ten counts were recorded for this clone. The same CDR3 arises from other DNA sequences in this sample as well. V usage is TRBV15 and J usage is TRBJ2-6; possibly TRBD1 or TRBD2 for D (5 bases each). The CDR3 consists of 16 residues. Per germline, CDR1 LNHNV and CDR2 YYDKDF (reference sequence). V lost 1 base to trimming and J lost 3 bases, with 10 bases between them. The CDR3 loop is CATSRGGARGANVLTF. The DNA for the CDR3 is TGTGCCACCAGCAGAGGAGGGGCGCGTGGGGCCAACGTCCTGACTTTC.

This sequence joins TRBV6-1 and TRBJ2-3; 8 positions match TRBD2. The length of the CDR3 is 17 residues. The V and J ends lost 1 base and 0 bases, in that order; junction bases with no gene match: 6. CDR1 and CDR2 from the germline V gene are MNHNS and SASEGT. CDR3 residues: CASSEVFTSGSTDTQYF. The CDR3 DNA reads as TGTGCCAGCAGTGAAGTATTCACTAGCGGTAGCACAGATACGCAGTATTTT.

This sequence joins TRBV19 and TRBJ1-2, with D possibly TRBD1 on 6 matching bases. Looked up from germline, CDR1 is LNHDA and CDR2 is SQIVND (reference sequence). Trimming stripped 7 bases from V and 5 bases from J, with 17 bases between. The CDR3 sequence is 14 residues long. CDR3 residues: CASTPTWDTYGYTF. The CDR3 DNA reads as TGTGCCAGTACCCCCACCTGGGACACGTATGGCTACACCTTC. The variable domain in full, completed from reference TRBV19 and TRBJ1-2, reads DGGITQSPKYLFRKEGQNVTLSCEQNLNHDAMYWYRQDPGQGLRLIYYSQIVNDFQKGDIAEGYSVSREKKESFPLTVTSAQKNPTAFYLCASTPTWDTYGYTFGSGTRLTVV.

V gene TRBV6-1 combines with J gene TRBJ2-7, with 7 bases lining up with TRBD2. In germline, CDR1 is MNHNS, CDR2 SASEGT. The CDR3 is 14 residues long. V dropped 5 bases and J dropped 2; count of bases not matched to a gene: 6. CDR3 DNA sequence: TGTGCCAGCAGTCGAGGACTAGAGCCCTACGAGCAGTACTTC. Protein sequence: CASSRGLEPYEQYF.

With regard to this clone: The same CDR3 arises from other DNA sequences in this sample as well. This sequence joins TRBV20-1 and TRBJ1-4; D possibly corresponds to TRBD1 (5 bases). Deletions cut 5 bases from V and 5 bases from J, with 6 bases between. The germline CDR1 and CDR2 sequences are DFQATT and SNEGSKA (reference sequence). CDR3 length: 11 amino acids. The CDR3: CSARGNEKLFF. The CDR3, as DNA: TGCAGTGCTCGGGGGAATGAAAAACTGTTTTTT.

The chain uses TRBV27 and TRBJ2-3, with TRBD1 identical over 9 bases. The CDR3 has 14 residues. Germline values: CDR1 MNHEY, CDR2 SMNVEV (reference sequence). V was pared by 5 bases and J by 4 bases, with 4 bases of the junction left unmatched. The CDR3 DNA reads TGTGCCAGCAGTGCGGGACAGGGTCCAGATACGCAGTATTTT. Translated: CASSAGQGPDTQYF.

V and J are TRBV11-3 and TRBJ2-5; 7 bases map to TRBD2. The assigned J gene may be wrong: the sequence end matches TRBJ2-7 better. From germline, CDR1 is SGHNT and CDR2 YENEEA. This CDR3 is built from 20 residues. DNA for the CDR3: TGTGCCAGCAGCTTAGGAAGCAGCGGCCCGGGGGGATGGGTCCGCTACGAGCAGTACTTC. Amino acids: CASSLGSSGPGGWVRYEQYF.

This clone was seen ten or more times. V usage is TRBV27 and J usage is TRBJ1-5; the D is unclear. The germline V and J ends were trimmed by 6 bases and 7 bases, with 19 bases remaining between them. The CDR3 is 15 residues long. Germline V gene lookup returns CDR1 MNHEY and CDR2 SMNVEV (reference sequence). The CDR3 region is CASSPLGVLSQPQHF. DNA for the CDR3: TGTGCCAGCAGCCCACTCGGGGTATTGTCCCAGCCCCAGCATTTT.

The chain links TRBV7-2 to TRBJ2-2; 9 bases align to TRBD2. The junction had 3 bases not matched to a gene; V was cut back by 4 bases and J by 0 bases. Germline V gene sequence: CDR1 SGHTA, CDR2 FQGNSA. The CDR3 contains 16 residues. DNA of the CDR3: TGTGCCAGCAGCTCCGCTAGCGGGACGAACACCGGGGAGCTGTTTTTT. Protein: CASSSASGTNTGELFF.